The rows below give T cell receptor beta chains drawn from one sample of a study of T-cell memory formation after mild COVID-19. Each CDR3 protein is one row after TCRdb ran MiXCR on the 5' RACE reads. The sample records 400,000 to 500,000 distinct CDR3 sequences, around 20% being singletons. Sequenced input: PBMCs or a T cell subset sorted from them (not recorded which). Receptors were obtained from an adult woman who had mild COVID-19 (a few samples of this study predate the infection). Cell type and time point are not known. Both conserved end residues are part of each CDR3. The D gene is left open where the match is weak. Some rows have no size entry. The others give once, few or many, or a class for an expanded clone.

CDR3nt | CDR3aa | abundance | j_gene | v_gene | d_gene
TGTGCCAGCTCACTACAACAGGGAGACTACAATCAGCCCCAGCATTTT | CASSLQQGDYNQPQHF | NA | TRBJ1-5 | TRBV18 | NA
TGTGCCACCATCAGAGATAGGACAGGGGTAATTGGGCAGTACTTC | CATIRDRTGVIGQYF | NA | TRBJ2-7 | TRBV15 | TRBD1
TGTGCCAGCAGCTGGAAGGGTAGTCAGCAGTACTTC | CASSWKGSQQYF | NA | TRBJ2-7 | TRBV5-5 | NA
TGTGCCAGCAGTTTTGAGAGGGGGGTAGTCAGAAGCAATCAGCCCCAGCATTTT | CASSFERGVVRSNQPQHF | NA | TRBJ1-5 | TRBV12-3/TRBV12-4 | NA
TGCAGCGTTGAAGATTGGACAGGTGAGCAGTTCTTC | CSVEDWTGEQFF | NA | TRBJ2-1 | TRBV29-1 | TRBD1
TGTGCCAGCTCTGGCGGAAGCGGGAGCTCCTACAATGAGCAGTTCTTC | CASSGGSGSSYNEQFF | few | TRBJ2-1 | TRBV5-5 | TRBD2
TGTGCCAGCTCACCACGGGCCACAGGGGGCCCCAATCAGCCCCAGCATTTT | CASSPRATGGPNQPQHF | few | TRBJ1-5 | TRBV18 | TRBD1
TGTGCCAGCACTTCACAGGGGGGTGGGGCCAACGTCCTGACTTTC | CASTSQGGGANVLTF | NA | TRBJ2-6 | TRBV2 | TRBD1
TGTGCCAGCAGTCCTCGGGACAGGGGGCGTGGAATGAGTAAATACGAGCAGTACTTC | CASSPRDRGRGMSKYEQYF | NA | TRBJ2-7 | TRBV28 | TRBD1
TGTGCCAGCTCACCACTGGGGCCGAGCAATCAGCCCCAGCATTTT | CASSPLGPSNQPQHF | NA | TRBJ1-5 | TRBV18 | NA
TGTGCCAGCAGCTTCTACAATAGCAATCAGCCCCAGCATTTT | CASSFYNSNQPQHF | few | TRBJ1-5 | TRBV7-8 | NA
TGCGCCAGCAGCCCGATAGGTAGGGACGAGCAGTACTTC | CASSPIGRDEQYF | NA | TRBJ2-7 | TRBV4-1 | NA
TGTGCCACCCGGTCCCTACTTTACAGTGAAGCTTTCTTT | CATRSLLYSEAFF | few | TRBJ1-1 | TRBV6-5 | NA
TGCGCCAGCAGCGTACAGGGGTCGGGAACCGGGGAGCTGTTTTTT | CASSVQGSGTGELFF | NA | TRBJ2-2 | TRBV5-1 | TRBD1
TGCGCCAGCAGCCATTACGGGACTAGCGGGGCGGATACGCAGTATTTT | CASSHYGTSGADTQYF | NA | TRBJ2-3 | TRBV4-1 | TRBD2
TGTGCCAGCAGTTACCCGGGACTAGCGGCTACAGATACGCAGTATTTT | CASSYPGLAATDTQYF | NA | TRBJ2-3 | TRBV12-3/TRBV12-4 | TRBD2
TGTGCCAGCAGTTCCCTCTTACAGGGGGCTACCTACAATGAGCAGTTCTTC | CASSSLLQGATYNEQFF | NA | TRBJ2-1 | TRBV2 | TRBD1
TGTGCCAGCAGTCAGAGGTTGGGTTTCAATGAGCAGTTCTTC | CASSQRLGFNEQFF | few | TRBJ2-1 | TRBV28 | NA
TGTGCCAGCAGCGCGACAGGGTGGGGCACTGAAGCTTTCTTT | CASSATGWGTEAFF | NA | TRBJ1-1 | TRBV12-3/TRBV12-4 | TRBD1
TGTGCCAGCAGCTTAGTTTCGGGGACGACCTACGAGCAGTACTTC | CASSLVSGTTYEQYF | NA | TRBJ2-7 | TRBV7-9 | NA
TGTGCCAGCAGTCCGGGACAGATAGCTAACTATGGCTACACCTTC | CASSPGQIANYGYTF | few | TRBJ1-2 | TRBV12-3/TRBV12-4 | TRBD1
TGCAGTGCTCCCGGGACAGGGGGTACTAGCACTGAAGCTTTCTTT | CSAPGTGGTSTEAFF | NA | TRBJ1-1 | TRBV20-1 | TRBD1
TGTGCCAGCAGCGCCCCCTCAGGACTAGCGGGGAATGAGCAGTTCTTC | CASSAPSGLAGNEQFF | NA | TRBJ2-1 | TRBV7-9 | TRBD2
TGTGCCAGCAGTGAAGAAGGAAGCGGGAGGGGTACCCGGAGCTCCTACGAGCAGTACTTC | CASSEEGSGRGTRSSYEQYF | NA | TRBJ2-7 | TRBV2 | TRBD2
TGTGCCATCAGCCTGGGACAGGGTGTCGACGAGCAGTACTTC | CAISLGQGVDEQYF | few | TRBJ2-7 | TRBV10-3 | TRBD1
TGCAGCGAATGGACTAGCGGGAACAATGAGCAGTTCTTC | CSEWTSGNNEQFF | few | TRBJ2-1 | TRBV29-1 | TRBD2
TGTGCCAGCAGGGGACTAGCGGGACGTAGCACAGATACGCAGTATTTT | CASRGLAGRSTDTQYF | NA | TRBJ2-3 | TRBV6-2/TRBV6-3 | TRBD2
TGTGCCAGCAGCGACAGGGGGCCCTACGAGCAGTACTTC | CASSDRGPYEQYF | many | TRBJ2-7 | TRBV7-9 | TRBD1
TGTGCCAGCAGCCCCGCTTGGGACAGGGGTCGCGAGCAGTTCTTC | CASSPAWDRGREQFF | NA | TRBJ2-1 | TRBV5-6 | TRBD1
TGCGCCAGCAGCTTGGCCATCTCCGCAGATACGCAGTATTTT | CASSLAISADTQYF | NA | TRBJ2-3 | TRBV5-1 | NA
TGTGCCACCAGTGACCAGAAGACAGGGCTGATCAATGGCTACACCTTC | CATSDQKTGLINGYTF | few | TRBJ1-2 | TRBV24-1 | TRBD1
TGTGCCAGCAGCTTAACGCCCCGGGGCACTGAAGCTTTCTTT | CASSLTPRGTEAFF | few | TRBJ1-1 | TRBV7-2 | NA
TGTGCCAGCAGCTCTCTTGGGGGCGATGGCTACACCTTC | CASSSLGGDGYTF | NA | TRBJ1-2 | TRBV7-9 | NA
TGCGCCAGCAGCCCGGAATGGAGGGATACGCAGTATTTT | CASSPEWRDTQYF | few | TRBJ2-3 | TRBV5-1 | NA
TGTGCCAGCAGCCCGGAACTAGCAGATACGCAGTATTTT | CASSPELADTQYF | few | TRBJ2-3 | TRBV7-2 | NA
TGTGCCAGCAGTTCCGACAGGGTAGGCCAGCCCCAGCATTTT | CASSSDRVGQPQHF | NA | TRBJ1-5 | TRBV28 | TRBD1
TGTGCCAGCAGCCAGGCAGGACAGCACTACGAGCAGTACTTC | CASSQAGQHYEQYF | few | TRBJ2-7 | TRBV14 | NA
TGTGCCAGCAGCTTTGTCGGGGGAGGGACTGAAGCTTTCTTT | CASSFVGGGTEAFF | few | TRBJ1-1 | TRBV7-2 | NA
TGTGCCAGCAGCAAATCCGGGGCGTATGGCTACACCTTC | CASSKSGAYGYTF | NA | TRBJ1-2 | TRBV21-1 | NA
TGCGCCAGCAGCTTGAGGCAGCCTTCTGGGGCCAACGTCCTGACTTTC | CASSLRQPSGANVLTF | many | TRBJ2-6 | TRBV5-1 | NA
TGTGCCAGCAGTTTGGGGGCAGGGGGGACCGGGGAGCTGTTTTTT | CASSLGAGGTGELFF | NA | TRBJ2-2 | TRBV27 | NA
TGTGCCAGCAGCTTCCAGGGGGGCTTCACAGATACGCAGTATTTT | CASSFQGGFTDTQYF | NA | TRBJ2-3 | TRBV7-3 | NA
TGTGCCAGCAGGGGGACAGGGGGCCCCTACGAGCAGTACTTC | CASRGTGGPYEQYF | NA | TRBJ2-7 | TRBV12-3/TRBV12-4 | TRBD1
TGCAGCGTTAATCTAGGTAACTCTGGAAACACCATATATTTT | CSVNLGNSGNTIYF | NA | TRBJ1-3 | TRBV29-1 | NA
TGTGCCAGCAGGAATACAGGGGTGAGCAATCAGCCCCAGCATTTT | CASRNTGVSNQPQHF | NA | TRBJ1-5 | TRBV6-2/TRBV6-3 | TRBD1
TGTGCCACCAGTGAACCACAGACTAGCTTCGGGGAGCTGTTTTTT | CATSEPQTSFGELFF | NA | TRBJ2-2 | TRBV24-1 | TRBD2
TGCGCCAGCAGCCTTGGGGACAGGGTCGAGCAGTACTTC | CASSLGDRVEQYF | NA | TRBJ2-7 | TRBV4-1 | TRBD1
TGTGCCAGCAGTTTTGGGTTCCAGCCCCAGCATTTT | CASSFGFQPQHF | few | TRBJ1-5 | TRBV12-3/TRBV12-4 | NA